One and the same sample provided the 27 T cell receptor beta chains below, sequenced in a study of graft-versus-host responses after intestinal transplantation. No antigen has been identified for these receptors. Profiled with immunoSEQ multiplex PCR; TCRdb holds only in-frame clones, not every one. The data show fewer than 95,000 clones, about 95% seen once. This material consisted of unstimulated CD4+ T cells sorted from spleen or lymph node cells, taken before transplant. These receptors originate from a human donor who was the organ donor for an intestinal transplant.

The chain couples TRBV5-4 to TRBJ1-2; D uncertain. Germline CDR1 SGHNT, CDR2 YYREEE (reference sequence). The CDR3 consists of 14 residues. The V and J ends lost 1 base and 3 bases respectively, with 10 bases between them. In nucleotides, the CDR3 is TGTGCCAGCAGCTTGCAGGCTCCCGACTATGGCTACACCTTC. Protein sequence: CASSLQAPDYGYTF. The full variable domain, completed using reference TRBV5-4 and TRBJ1-2, is ETGVTQSPTHLIKTRGQQVTLRCSSQSGHNTVSWYQQALGQGPQFIFQYYREEENGRGNFPPRFSGLQFPNYSSELNVNALELDDSALYLCASSLQAPDYGYTFGSGTRLTVV.

The genes are TRBV9 and TRBJ2-7; TRBD2 might be the D (6 bases). Germline V gene sequence: CDR1 SGDLS, CDR2 YYNGEE. The CDR3 is made up of 15 amino acids. Trimming stripped 0 bases from V and 2 bases from J, with 12 bases between. CDR3 loop: CASSVGGTGTYEQYF. The CDR3 nucleotides read TGTGCCAGCAGCGTAGGCGGGACGGGAACCTACGAGCAGTACTTC.

This chain connects TRBV7-9 to TRBJ1-2; 7 bases agree with TRBD1. The length of the CDR3 is 15 residues. V was pared by 5 bases and J by 4 bases, with 10 bases of the junction left unmatched. Germline-derived CDR1 and CDR2 are SEHNR and FQNEAQ (reference sequence). Here the CDR3 reads CASSPAGRGFYGYTF. In nucleotides, the CDR3 is TGTGCCAGCAGCCCCGCTGGCAGGGGGTTCTATGGCTACACCTTC.

The chain has TRBV2 and TRBJ1-1; TRBD1 might be the D (5 bases). The CDR3 sequence is 14 residues long. The ends were cut back, 3 bases at V and 4 bases at J, with 12 bases in the middle. Germline assignment: CDR1 SNHLY and CDR2 FYNNEI. The CDR3 region has the DNA TGTGCCAGCAGTGATCGGCAGGGCATCACTGAAGCTTTCTTT. Encoded protein: CASSDRQGITEAFF. The whole variable domain, filled in from reference TRBV2 and TRBJ1-1, reads EPEVTQTPSHQVTQMGQEVILRCVPISNHLYFYWYRQILGQKVEFLVSFYNNEISEKSEIFDDQFSVERPDGSNFTLKIRSTKLEDSAMYFCASSDRQGITEAFFGQGTRLTVV.

The rearrangement joins TRBV6-5 to TRBJ1-2, with D possibly TRBD1 on 6 matching bases. V was shortened by 5 bases and J by 4 bases, with 14 bases between the two germline ends. The CDR3 extends over 14 amino acids. Germline V gene lookup returns CDR1 MNHEY and CDR2 SVGAGI. The CDR3 DNA reads as TGTGCCAGCAGTAGACAGGACTCCTCCTATGGCTACACCTTC. Protein sequence: CASSRQDSSYGYTF.

The chain links TRBV7-6 to TRBJ2-3; D is unresolved. V was clipped by 0 bases and J by 0 bases, with 10 bases between them. Germline CDR1 is SGHVS and CDR2 is FNYEAQ. The CDR3 loop spans 16 amino acids. CDR3 residues: CASSLAPRVSTDTQYF. The CDR3 DNA is TGTGCCAGCAGCTTAGCACCAAGGGTTAGCACAGATACGCAGTATTTT.

The V and J genes are TRBV5-1 and TRBJ2-3, with a tentative D call TRBD2 (6 bases). Trimming left V 4 bases short and J 1 base short, with 10 bases between. The CDR3 contains 14 residues. Germline loops: CDR1 SGHRS, CDR2 YFSETQ. The CDR3 reads CASSHGTGTDTQYF. The CDR3 bases are TGCGCCAGCAGCCATGGGACTGGCACAGATACGCAGTATTTT.

The chain has TRBV7-9 and TRBJ1-4, with 7 bases identical to TRBD1. The CDR3 contains 15 residues. Trimming at V came to 5 bases and at J to 4 bases, leaving 7 bases not matched to a gene. Per the germline V gene, CDR1 is SEHNR and CDR2 is FQNEAQ (reference sequence). The CDR3 nucleotides are TGTGCCAGCAGCGCGGGGGGACAGCGTAATGAAAAACTGTTTTTT. It translates to CASSAGGQRNEKLFF.

The chain joins TRBV6-1 to TRBJ1-6; D remains ambiguous. The V end was cut by 4 bases, the J end by 6 bases, with 1 base between. The CDR3 is 11 residues long. The germline gives CDR1 MNHNS, CDR2 SASEGT. CDR3 nucleotides: TGTGCCAGCAGTGGTAATTCACCCCTCCACTTT. Its translation: CASSGNSPLHF.

CDR3 nucleotide sequence: TGTGCCAGCAGCCGGACTAGCGGCTCCTACGAGCAGTACTTC. This translates into CASSRTSGSYEQYF. J is TRBJ2-7 and V is TRBV7-2; 10 nucleotides agree with TRBD2. This CDR3 is built from 14 residues. Germline V gene sequence: CDR1 SGHTA, CDR2 FQGNSA. The trim removed 5 bases at V and 0 bases at J, leaving 1 base unmatched.

The chain employs TRBV19 and TRBJ2-5; 9 nucleotides agree with TRBD2. Germline assignment: CDR1 LNHDA and CDR2 SQIVND (reference sequence). J was trimmed by 1 base and V by 5 bases; bases with no gene match: 8. The CDR3 totals 16 residues. CDR3 region: CASSPHQGLAQETQYF. CDR3 DNA: TGTGCCAGTAGTCCGCACCAGGGACTAGCCCAAGAGACCCAGTACTTC.

CDR3 loop: CASSRLAGGQFF. The DNA for the CDR3 is TGTGCCAGCAGCAGACTAGCGGGGGGGCAGTTCTTC. V gene TRBV7-9 combines with J gene TRBJ2-1; TRBD2 agrees at 13 bases. The CDR3 covers 12 residues. The J segment lost 12 bases and the V segment lost 5 bases, leaving 1 base of the junction unmatched. Germline assignment: CDR1 SEHNR and CDR2 FQNEAQ (reference sequence).

The V and J genes are TRBV7-2 and TRBJ2-5; TRBD1 matches at 11 bases. Germline lookup yields CDR1 SGHTA and CDR2 FQGNSA. Trimming took 5 bases from V and 5 from J; bases not matched to a gene: 10. The CDR3 covers 16 residues. CDR3 sequence: CASSPRTGGRRETQYF. In DNA form, the CDR3 reads TGTGCCAGCAGCCCGAGGACAGGGGGCCGGCGGGAGACCCAGTACTTC.

The CDR3 DNA sequence: TGCGCCAGCAGCCGAGGAACCGACCGAGTCGCTTTCTTT. As protein: CASSRGTDRVAFF. The J gene is TRBJ1-1, the V gene TRBV4-1; D is unclear. V shed 4 bases and J shed 11 bases, with 17 bases lying between them. This CDR3 region has 13 residues. CDR1 and CDR2 from the germline V gene are MGHRA and YSYEKL.

CDR3 in amino acids: CASSQVGLSQETQYF. The CDR3 coding sequence is TGCGCCAGCAGCCAAGTAGGACTGTCCCAAGAGACCCAGTACTTC. The gene calls are TRBV4-1 and TRBJ2-5, with a tentative D call TRBD2 (5 bases). The germline V gene has CDR1 MGHRA and CDR2 YSYEKL. The CDR3 has 15 residues. The germline V and J ends were trimmed by 1 base and 1 base, with 10 bases remaining between them.

A single count supports this clone. The chain's CDR3 is CASGTGLDTGELFF. CDR3 DNA: TGTGCCAGCGGGACAGGGCTTGACACCGGGGAGCTGTTTTTT. The chain recombines TRBV7-3 with TRBJ2-2; 9 bases are shared with TRBD1. Germline V CDR1 and CDR2: SGHTA, FQGTGA. The junction had 4 bases not matched to a gene; V was cut back by 8 bases and J by 3 bases. This CDR3 contains 14 residues.

The chain joins TRBV7-8 to TRBJ2-2, with no clear D. CDR1 SGHVS and CDR2 FQNEAQ come from the germline V gene. Trimming removed 4 bases from V and 1 base from J, with 13 bases in between. This CDR3 region has 16 residues. This CDR3 is CASSSRWQLNTGELFF. For the CDR3, the DNA is TGTGCCAGCAGCTCGCGGTGGCAACTGAACACCGGGGAGCTGTTTTTT.

The DNA for the CDR3 is TGTGCCAGCAGCGATCATAAGGACCGCAATGTCTACGAGCAGTACTTC. Residues: CASSDHKDRNVYEQYF. This rearrangement joins TRBV14 to TRBJ2-7, with D uncertain. CDR1 and CDR2 from the germline V gene are SGHDN and FVKESK. The CDR3 length is 16 residues. Trimming cost V 5 bases and J 3 bases, with 20 bases left between them.

The V and J genes are TRBV27 and TRBJ2-5, with TRBD2 identical over 11 bases. This CDR3 has 16 amino acids. V gave up 5 bases and J gave up 1 base; unmatched junction bases: 6. CDR1 is MNHEY, CDR2 SMNVEV, per germline (reference sequence). For the CDR3, the DNA is TGTGCCAGCAGTCGACTTAGCGGGGGGGCCCAAGAGACCCAGTACTTC. Protein: CASSRLSGGAQETQYF.

The CDR3 coding sequence is TGTGCCAGCAGCTTACAGGTTGGGGGAAATGAGCAGTTCTTC. Protein product: CASSLQVGGNEQFF. This chain uses TRBV7-2 with TRBJ2-1; perhaps D is TRBD1 or TRBD2 (5 bases each). The germline V gene has CDR1 SGHTA and CDR2 FQGNSA. The V gene lost 2 bases and the J gene lost 7 bases, with 12 bases spanning the gap. The CDR3 has 14 residues.

This chain links TRBV7-8 with TRBJ2-1, with D possibly TRBD2 on 6 matching bases. Germline V gene sequence: CDR1 SGHVS, CDR2 FQNEAQ. The CDR3 is 16 amino acids. Trimming removed 1 base at V and 4 bases at J, with 14 bases between. The CDR3 loop is CASSLGFRGEYNEQFF. CDR3 DNA sequence: TGTGCCAGCAGCTTAGGTTTCCGCGGGGAATACAATGAGCAGTTCTTC.

The chain combines TRBV15 with TRBJ1-1, with a weak D call TRBD1 (5 bases). Germline CDR1 and CDR2: LNHNV and YYDKDF (reference sequence). The V and J ends lost 0 bases and 4 bases respectively, with 18 bases between them. The CDR3 is 17 amino acids. The CDR3 coding sequence is TGTGCCACCAGCAGAGATTGGCAGGGCCGAGGTTTCACTGAAGCTTTCTTT. As protein: CATSRDWQGRGFTEAFF.

V usage is TRBV25-1 and J usage is TRBJ2-7; D might be TRBD1 or TRBD2, each matching 6 bases. This CDR3 spans 14 amino acids. Germline CDR1 is MGHDK and CDR2 is SYGVNS. V gave up 5 bases and J gave up 1 base, with 12 bases separating them. Written as DNA, the CDR3 is TGTGCCAGCAGTTCCGGGGGCCGTTCCTACGAGCAGTACTTC. Its translation: CASSSGGRSYEQYF.

The V and J genes are TRBV25-1 and TRBJ1-6; no firm D call. V lost 0 bases to trimming and J lost 5 bases, with 2 bases between them. CDR1 and CDR2 from the germline V gene are MGHDK and SYGVNS. The CDR3 runs 13 residues. The CDR3 bases are TGTGCCAGCAGTGAATACAATAATTCACCCCTCCACTTT. Translating it yields CASSEYNNSPLHF.

The chain couples TRBV5-1 to TRBJ2-6; the match to TRBD2 covers 8 bases. V shed 4 bases, J shed 4 bases, and the junction held 10 bases outside the gene matches. Germline CDR1 is SGHRS and CDR2 is YFSETQ. The CDR3 runs 17 residues. This CDR3 is CASSSSGGAVGANVLTF. The CDR3 DNA is TGCGCCAGCAGCAGCAGCGGGGGCGCCGTCGGGGCCAACGTCCTGACTTTC.

This chain links TRBV7-2 with TRBJ1-2; D not resolved. Trimming took 1 base from V and 1 from J, leaving 4 bases between them. The CDR3 loop spans 13 amino acids. Germline V gene sequence: CDR1 SGHTA, CDR2 FQGNSA. This CDR3 reads CASSLGLNYGYTF. In DNA, the CDR3 is TGTGCCAGCAGCTTAGGGCTTAACTATGGCTACACCTTC.

The chain carries TRBV6-5 and TRBJ1-2; no firm D call. There are 13 residues in the CDR3. V lost 0 bases, J lost 6 bases, and 8 bases lay in between. CDR1 and CDR2 (germline): MNHEY, SVGAGI. The CDR3 DNA follows: TGTGCCAGCAGTTACTCTAAGGGAAATGGCTACACCTTC. This translates into CASSYSKGNGYTF.